Each of the 13 T cell receptor beta chains below was sequenced from the same sample in a study of T cell repertoires in cytomegalovirus infection. What these receptors recognize is not known. TCRdb reprocessed the reads with MiXCR, giving one entry per CDR3 protein. The sample includes roughly 87,000 distinct CDR3 sequences, about 29% of them seen just once. The sequenced sample was CD8+ T cells from cultured PBMCs, obtained from culture after CMV antigen stimulation. The receptor source for this set is a human donor in good health (CMV status not recorded). Some clones in this sample may be carry-over from other donors' samples.

The chain uses TRBV7-4 and TRBJ2-7; perhaps TRBD1 as D (5 bases). This CDR3 is 14 amino acids long. Germline V lookup: CDR1 SGHVT, CDR2 SQSDAQ. The V gene lost 5 bases and the J gene lost 3 bases, with 14 bases spanning the gap. The CDR3 loop reads CASSKTPGNYEQYF. Here the CDR3 DNA reads TGTGCCAGCAGCAAAACCCCAGGGAACTACGAGCAGTACTTC.

This clonotype was found many times. This rearrangement joins TRBV7-8 to TRBJ1-2, with TRBD1 as a possible D gene (6 bases). Germline CDR1 SGHVS, CDR2 FQNEAQ. The CDR3 length is 15 residues. Trimming shortened V by 2 bases and J by 4 bases, and 14 bases separated the two germline ends. The CDR3 DNA reads as TGTGCCAGCAGCTTATCGGCAGGGGACCTCTATGGCTACACCTTC. Translation: CASSLSAGDLYGYTF.

The CDR3: CATKQGSGVSGNTIYF. CDR3 nucleotides: TGTGCCACCAAACAGGGTAGTGGAGTGTCTGGAAACACCATATATTTT. The chain combines TRBV10-3 with TRBJ1-3; D perhaps matches TRBD1 (6 bases). CDR3 size: 16 residues. Trimming cost V 10 bases and J 1 base, with 20 bases left between them. The germline V gene has CDR1 ENHRY and CDR2 SYGVKD.

The chain employs TRBV28 and TRBJ2-5; a weak D match, TRBD1 (6 bases). In germline, CDR1 is MDHEN, CDR2 SYDVKM. Trimming removed 3 bases at V and 2 bases at J, with 13 bases between. This CDR3 is built from 15 residues. CDR3 amino acids: CASSFLLDRQETQYF. The CDR3 coding sequence is TGTGCCAGCAGTTTCCTCCTCGACAGGCAAGAGACCCAGTACTTC.

The chain carries TRBV27 and TRBJ2-7; D is unclear. CDR3 size: 14 residues. CDR1 is MNHEY, CDR2 SMNVEV, per germline (reference sequence). The germline V and J ends were trimmed by 5 bases and 5 bases, with 16 bases remaining between them. CDR3 DNA: TGTGCCAGCAGTCCCCCGGGTGCTCCTAACGAGCAGTACTTC. As protein: CASSPPGAPNEQYF.

This clonotype was picked up many times. This chain uses TRBV5-6 with TRBJ2-1; TRBD1 might be the D (6 bases). V dropped 6 bases and J dropped 1 base, with 11 bases sitting between them. Germline V gene lookup returns CDR1 SGHDT and CDR2 YYEEEE. The length of the CDR3 is 14 residues. The CDR3 sequence is CASKEGQSYNEQFF. The CDR3, as DNA: TGTGCCAGCAAGGAAGGACAGTCCTACAATGAGCAGTTCTTC.

The chain employs TRBV9 and TRBJ2-3; either TRBD1 or TRBD2 may supply D (6 bases each). CDR1 SGDLS and CDR2 YYNGEE come from the germline V gene. The CDR3 length is 14 residues. V dropped 0 bases and J dropped 5 bases, with 10 bases sitting between them. The CDR3 protein is CASSVEGGRDTQYF. DNA for the CDR3: TGTGCCAGCAGCGTAGAGGGGGGCCGAGATACGCAGTATTTT.

The chain couples TRBV5-1 to TRBJ1-5, with a possible D match to TRBD1 (5 bases). Trimming cost V 2 bases and J 3 bases, with 9 bases left between them. Germline V CDR1 and CDR2: SGHRS, YFSETQ. This CDR3 spans 14 amino acids. Here the CDR3 DNA reads TGCGCCAGCAGCTTACGAGGGGACAATCAGCCCCAGCATTTT. It translates to CASSLRGDNQPQHF.

The rearrangement uses TRBV4-1 and TRBJ1-5; D might be TRBD1 (6 bases). Looked up from germline, CDR1 is MGHRA and CDR2 is YSYEKL. The CDR3 is 15 residues long. V gave up 0 bases and J gave up 8 bases, with 14 bases separating them. The CDR3 DNA sequence: TGCGCCAGCAGCCAAGAATCGACAGGCAAGGAGCCCCAGCATTTT. It yields the protein CASSQESTGKEPQHF.

The V gene is TRBV24-1, the J gene TRBJ2-7; D may correspond to TRBD1 or TRBD2 (6 bases each). Deletions cut 5 bases from V and 7 bases from J, with 14 bases between. Germline CDR1 reads KGHDR; CDR2 reads SFDVKD. This CDR3 region has 13 residues. The CDR3 DNA follows: TGTGCCACCAGTGGGGGGGCCCCTGAGGAGCAGTACTTC. Amino acid sequence: CATSGGAPEEQYF.

The J gene is TRBJ1-5, the V gene TRBV4-1; D gene unclear. Germline assignment: CDR1 MGHRA and CDR2 YSYEKL. Deletions cut 1 base from V and 8 bases from J, with 9 bases between. The CDR3 covers 13 residues. The CDR3: CASSQVPGEPQHF. The CDR3 DNA reads as TGCGCCAGCAGCCAAGTGCCGGGAGAGCCCCAGCATTTT.

Here the CDR3 reads CASSRMLGNTGELFF. CDR3 bases: TGTGCCAGCAGCCGAATGTTGGGGAACACCGGGGAGCTGTTTTTT. The chain recombines TRBV7-8 with TRBJ2-2; unclear D gene. The CDR3 is 15 amino acids. The V gene's germline CDR1 is SGHVS and CDR2 FQNEAQ. Trimming left V 5 bases short and J 1 base short, with 11 bases between.

V and J are TRBV28 and TRBJ2-5; TRBD1 matches 9 bases. Per germline, CDR1 MDHEN and CDR2 SYDVKM. V lost 5 bases to trimming and J lost 6 bases; unmatched junction nucleotides: 10. The CDR3 has 15 amino acids. This chain's CDR3 is CASSLTGGGRKTQYF. For the CDR3, the DNA is TGTGCCAGCAGTCTTACAGGGGGCGGTAGGAAGACCCAGTACTTC.